This T cell receptor beta chain is from a study of cytomegalovirus exposure and HLA in healthy donors. Primers: 60 Vbeta forward and 13 Jbeta reverse. The table came from immunoSEQ multiplex PCR; TCRdb's copy has only in-frame clones and leaves some out. The sample yields some 110,000 clones, more than 70% seen once. This CDR3 is built from 14 residues. Germline assignment: CDR1 SNHLY and CDR2 FYNNEI. V lost 7 bases and J lost 4, with 16 bases in between. Comments on this clone: Antigen: not known.

Study observations and caveats: V- and J-gene trimming in TCR beta was tied to a missense DCLRE1C variant by an analysis performed later. It was taken for granted in presence/absence analyses that sequencing depth across donors was roughly uniform. Several top significant clusters appeared, in a later analysis, to be linked to common viral pathogens. Reportedly, a later analysis found an Asian-associated ancestry cluster had fewer N-insertions than the roughly 670-donor mean.

The gene calls are TRBV2 and TRBJ2-5, with D tentatively TRBD2 (6 bases). The sample comprised PBMCs. The sequence was collected from a middle-aged man in good health and CMV-seronegative. CDR3 region: CASNKRSSGETQYF. Here the CDR3 DNA reads TGTGCCAGCAACAAAAGGAGTAGCGGAGAGACCCAGTACTTC.